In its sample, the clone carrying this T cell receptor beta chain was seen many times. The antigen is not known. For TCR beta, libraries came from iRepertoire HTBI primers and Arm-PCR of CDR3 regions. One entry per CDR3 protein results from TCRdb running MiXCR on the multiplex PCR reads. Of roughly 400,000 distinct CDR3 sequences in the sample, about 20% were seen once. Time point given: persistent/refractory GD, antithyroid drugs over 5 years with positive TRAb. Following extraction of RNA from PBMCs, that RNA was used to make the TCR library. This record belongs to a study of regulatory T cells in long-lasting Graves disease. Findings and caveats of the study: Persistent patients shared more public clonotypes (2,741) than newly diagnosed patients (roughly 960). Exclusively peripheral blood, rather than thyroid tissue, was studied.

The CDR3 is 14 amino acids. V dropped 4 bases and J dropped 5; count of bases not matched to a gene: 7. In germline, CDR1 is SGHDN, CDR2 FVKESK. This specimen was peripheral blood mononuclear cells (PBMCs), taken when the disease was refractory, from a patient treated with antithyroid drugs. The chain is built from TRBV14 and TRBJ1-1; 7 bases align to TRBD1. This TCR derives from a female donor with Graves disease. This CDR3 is CASSPTGWRTEAFF. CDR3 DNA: TGTGCCAGCAGCCCGACAGGGTGGCGGACTGAAGCTTTCTTT.